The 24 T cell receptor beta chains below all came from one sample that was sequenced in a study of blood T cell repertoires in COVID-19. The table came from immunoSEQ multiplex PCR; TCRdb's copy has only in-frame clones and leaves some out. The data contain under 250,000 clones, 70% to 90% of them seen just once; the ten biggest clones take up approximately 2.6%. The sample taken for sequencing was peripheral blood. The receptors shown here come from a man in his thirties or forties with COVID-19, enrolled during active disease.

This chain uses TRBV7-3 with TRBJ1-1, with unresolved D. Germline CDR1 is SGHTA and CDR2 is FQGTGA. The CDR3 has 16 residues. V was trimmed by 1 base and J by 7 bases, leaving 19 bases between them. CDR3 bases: TGTGCCAGCAGCTTAATTGTTTCGGCTGGTCGGGGTGAAGCTTTCTTT. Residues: CASSLIVSAGRGEAFF.

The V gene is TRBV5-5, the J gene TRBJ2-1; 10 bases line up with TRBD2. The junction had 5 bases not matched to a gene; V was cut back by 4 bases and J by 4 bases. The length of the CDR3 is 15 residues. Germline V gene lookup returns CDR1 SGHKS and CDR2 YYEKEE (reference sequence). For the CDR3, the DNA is TGTGCCAGCAGCCCCAGCGGGGGGGGGTACAATGAGCAGTTCTTC. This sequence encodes CASSPSGGGYNEQFF. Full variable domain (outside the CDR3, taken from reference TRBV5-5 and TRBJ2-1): DAGVTQSPTHLIKTRGQQVTLRCSPISGHKSVSWYQQVLGQGPQFIFQYYEKEERGRGNFPDRFSARQFPNYSSELNVNALLLGDSALYLCASSPSGGGYNEQFFGPGTRLTVL.

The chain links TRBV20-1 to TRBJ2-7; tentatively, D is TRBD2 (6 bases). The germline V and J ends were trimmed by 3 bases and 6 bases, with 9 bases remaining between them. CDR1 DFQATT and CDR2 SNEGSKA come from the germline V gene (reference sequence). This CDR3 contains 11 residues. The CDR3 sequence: CSARGLVEQYF. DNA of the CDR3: TGCAGTGCTAGGGGACTTGTCGAGCAGTACTTC.

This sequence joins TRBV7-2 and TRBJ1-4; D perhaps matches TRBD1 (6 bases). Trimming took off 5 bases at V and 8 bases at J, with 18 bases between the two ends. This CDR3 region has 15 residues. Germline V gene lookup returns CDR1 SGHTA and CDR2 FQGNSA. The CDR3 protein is CASSVGGAEREKLFF. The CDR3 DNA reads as TGTGCCAGCAGCGTGGGGGGGGCCGAGAGAGAAAAACTGTTTTTT.

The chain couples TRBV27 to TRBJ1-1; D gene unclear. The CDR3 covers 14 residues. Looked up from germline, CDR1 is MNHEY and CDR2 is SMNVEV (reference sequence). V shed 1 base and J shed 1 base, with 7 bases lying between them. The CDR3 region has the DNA TGTGCCAGCAGTTTATTAGCAAGGAACACTGAAGCTTTCTTT. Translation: CASSLLARNTEAFF.

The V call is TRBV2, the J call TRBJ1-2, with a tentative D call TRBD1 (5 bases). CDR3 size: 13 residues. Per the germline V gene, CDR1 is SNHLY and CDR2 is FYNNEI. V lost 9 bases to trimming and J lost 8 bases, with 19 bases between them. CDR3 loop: CARDGGTVGGYTF. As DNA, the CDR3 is TGTGCCAGGGATGGAGGGACGGTAGGAGGCTACACCTTC.

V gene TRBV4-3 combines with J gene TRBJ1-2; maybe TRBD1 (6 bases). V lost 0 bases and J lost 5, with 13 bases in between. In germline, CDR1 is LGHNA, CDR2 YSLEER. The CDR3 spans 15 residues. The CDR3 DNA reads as TGCGCCAGCAGCCAAGATACAGGGTACAGTTATGGCTACACCTTC. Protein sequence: CASSQDTGYSYGYTF.

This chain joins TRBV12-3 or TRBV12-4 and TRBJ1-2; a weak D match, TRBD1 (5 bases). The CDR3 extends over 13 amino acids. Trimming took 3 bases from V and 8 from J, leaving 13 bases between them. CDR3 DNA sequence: TGTGCCAGCAGTTTTCAACAGGCAAAAGGCTACACCTTC. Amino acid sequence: CASSFQQAKGYTF.

CDR3 region: CASSLARLARHNEQFF. The CDR3 DNA reads as TGTGCCAGCAGCTTAGCGAGGCTAGCGAGACACAATGAGCAGTTCTTC. This chain links TRBV7-2 with TRBJ2-1; possibly TRBD2 for D (6 bases). Germline assignment: CDR1 SGHTA and CDR2 FQGNSA. There are 16 residues in the CDR3. The V and J ends lost 0 bases and 5 bases respectively, with 14 bases between them.

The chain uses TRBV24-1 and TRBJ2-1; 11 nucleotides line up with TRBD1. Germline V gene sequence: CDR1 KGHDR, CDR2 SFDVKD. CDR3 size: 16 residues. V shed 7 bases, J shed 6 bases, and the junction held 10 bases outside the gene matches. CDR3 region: CATRGFGQGAGNEQFF. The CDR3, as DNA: TGTGCCACCAGGGGGTTTGGACAGGGGGCCGGCAATGAGCAGTTCTTC.

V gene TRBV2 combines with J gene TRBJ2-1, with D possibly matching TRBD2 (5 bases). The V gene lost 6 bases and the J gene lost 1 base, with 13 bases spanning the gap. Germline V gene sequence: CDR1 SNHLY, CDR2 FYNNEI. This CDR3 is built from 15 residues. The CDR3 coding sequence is TGTGCCAGCAGGAGGTTAGCGACTTCCTACAATGAGCAGTTCTTC. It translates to CASRRLATSYNEQFF.

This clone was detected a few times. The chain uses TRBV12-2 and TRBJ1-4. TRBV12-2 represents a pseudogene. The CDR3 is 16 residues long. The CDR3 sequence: CASRLEPRTEGEKLFF. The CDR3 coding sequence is TGTGCAAGTCGCTTAGAACCGCGGACGGAGGGAGAAAAACTGTTTTTT.

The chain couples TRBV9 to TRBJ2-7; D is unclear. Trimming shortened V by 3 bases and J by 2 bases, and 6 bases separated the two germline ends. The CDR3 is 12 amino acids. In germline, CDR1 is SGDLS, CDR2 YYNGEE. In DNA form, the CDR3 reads TGTGCCAGCAGCGGCAGTACCTACGAGCAGTACTTC. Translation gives CASSGSTYEQYF.

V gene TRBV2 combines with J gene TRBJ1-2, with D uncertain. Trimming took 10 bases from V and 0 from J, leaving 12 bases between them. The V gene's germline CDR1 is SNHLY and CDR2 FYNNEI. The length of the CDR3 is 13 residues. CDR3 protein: CANSATPNYGYTF. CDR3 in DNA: TGTGCCAACAGCGCGACACCTAACTATGGCTACACCTTC.

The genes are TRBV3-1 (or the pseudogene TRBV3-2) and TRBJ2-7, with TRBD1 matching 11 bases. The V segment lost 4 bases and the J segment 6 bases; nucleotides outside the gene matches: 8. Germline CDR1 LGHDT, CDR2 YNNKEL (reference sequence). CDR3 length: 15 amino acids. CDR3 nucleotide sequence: TGTGCCAGCAGCCCTATATGGACAGGGGGCCTCGAGCAGTACTTC. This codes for CASSPIWTGGLEQYF.

The CDR3 region is CASSFRPAGGPKAYNEQFF. CDR3 DNA: TGTGCCAGCAGTTTCCGGCCAGCGGGAGGGCCGAAGGCATACAATGAGCAGTTCTTC. This sequence joins TRBV28 and TRBJ2-1; 10 bases agree with TRBD2. This CDR3 contains 19 residues. CDR1 and CDR2 from the germline V gene are MDHEN and SYDVKM. V trimming: 3 bases; J trimming: 4 bases; junction bases outside the gene matches: 15. The full variable domain, rest sourced from reference TRBV28 and TRBJ2-1, is DVKVTQSSRYLVKRTGEKVFLECVQDMDHENMFWYRQDPGLGLRLIYFSYDVKMKEKGDIPEGYSVSREKKERFSLILESASTNQTSMYLCASSFRPAGGPKAYNEQFFGPGTRLTVL.

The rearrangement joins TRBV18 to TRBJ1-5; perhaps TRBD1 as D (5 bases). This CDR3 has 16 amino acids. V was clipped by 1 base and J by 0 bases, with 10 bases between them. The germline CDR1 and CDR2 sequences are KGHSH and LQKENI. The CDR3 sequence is CASSPQGAYSNQPQHF. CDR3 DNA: TGTGCCAGCTCACCACAAGGGGCTTATAGCAATCAGCCCCAGCATTTT.

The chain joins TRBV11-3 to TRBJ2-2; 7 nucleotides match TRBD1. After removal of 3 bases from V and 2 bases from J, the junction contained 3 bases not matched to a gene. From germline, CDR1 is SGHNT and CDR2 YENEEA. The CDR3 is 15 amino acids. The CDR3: CASSLDRLNTGELFF. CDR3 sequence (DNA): TGTGCCAGCAGCTTGGACAGGTTAAACACCGGGGAGCTGTTTTTT.

CDR3 bases: TGTGCCAGCAGCTTAGTTTTGTCTAGCGGTGCCGGGGAGCTGTTTTTT. Its translation is CASSLVLSSGAGELFF. The V call is TRBV7-2, the J call TRBJ2-2; the match to TRBD2 covers 7 bases. Trimming at V came to 1 base and at J to 6 bases, leaving 8 bases not matched to a gene. Germline V gene lookup returns CDR1 SGHTA and CDR2 FQGNSA. There are 16 residues in the CDR3.

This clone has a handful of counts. The CDR3 loop is CASSFTWTGGVLEQYF. CDR3 sequence (DNA): TGTGCCAGCAGCTTCACATGGACAGGGGGCGTTTTAGAGCAGTACTTC. V gene TRBV7-9 combines with J gene TRBJ2-7, with 11 nucleotides matching TRBD1. The CDR3 contains 16 residues. Germline loops: CDR1 SEHNR, CDR2 FQNEAQ (reference sequence). Trimming removed 3 bases from V and 7 bases from J; junction bases left unmatched: 11.

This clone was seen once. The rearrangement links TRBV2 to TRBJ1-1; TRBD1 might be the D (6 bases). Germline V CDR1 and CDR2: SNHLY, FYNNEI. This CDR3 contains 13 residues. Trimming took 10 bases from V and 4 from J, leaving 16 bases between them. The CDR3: CATGQRLSTEAFF. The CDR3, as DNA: TGTGCCACCGGACAGCGCCTGAGCACTGAAGCTTTCTTT.

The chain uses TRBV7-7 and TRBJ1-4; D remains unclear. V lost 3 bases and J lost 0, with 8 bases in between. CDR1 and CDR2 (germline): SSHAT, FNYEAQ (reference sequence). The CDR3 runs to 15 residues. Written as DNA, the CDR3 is TGTGCCAGCAGCTTTTCCCTAGCAACTAATGAAAAACTGTTTTTT. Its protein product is CASSFSLATNEKLFF. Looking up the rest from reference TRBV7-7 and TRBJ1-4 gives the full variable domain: GAGVSQSPRYKVTKRGQDVTLRCDPISSHATLYWYQQALGQGPEFLTYFNYEAQPDKSGLPSDRFSAERPEGSISTLTIQRTEQRDSAMYRCASSFSLATNEKLFFGSGTQLSVL.

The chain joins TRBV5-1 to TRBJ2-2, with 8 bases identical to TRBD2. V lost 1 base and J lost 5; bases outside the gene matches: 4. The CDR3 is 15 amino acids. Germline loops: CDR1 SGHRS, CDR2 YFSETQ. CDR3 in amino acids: CASSLPSGLTGELFF. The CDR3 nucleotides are TGCGCCAGCAGCTTGCCTAGCGGGTTGACCGGGGAGCTGTTTTTT.

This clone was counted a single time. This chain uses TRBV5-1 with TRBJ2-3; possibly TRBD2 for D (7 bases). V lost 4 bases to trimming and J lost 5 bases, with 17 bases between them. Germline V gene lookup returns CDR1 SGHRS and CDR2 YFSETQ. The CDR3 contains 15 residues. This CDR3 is CASSPGEGGIDTQYF. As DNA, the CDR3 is TGCGCCAGCAGCCCCGGTGAGGGGGGGATAGATACGCAGTATTTT.